Listed here are 16 T cell receptor beta chains from one sample, sequenced in a study of neurological immune-mediated disorders. TCRdb independently ran MiXCR on the 5' RACE reads; one entry per CDR3 protein. The sample shows around 33,000 distinct CDR3 sequences, 7% to 8% of them seen only once. Sequencing was carried out using PBMCs. These receptors were obtained from a woman in her thirties or forties in good health.

Many counts were recorded for this clonotype. The chain recombines TRBV28 with TRBJ2-3, with D maybe TRBD2 (6 bases). Trimming took 2 bases from V and 3 from J, leaving 12 bases between them. This CDR3 is 15 amino acids long. Per germline, CDR1 MDHEN and CDR2 SYDVKM. In nucleotides, the CDR3 is TGTGCCAGCAGTTTACAGGCGAGCGGGACAGATACGCAGTATTTT. Translating gives CASSLQASGTDTQYF. Supplemented by reference TRBV28 and TRBJ2-3, the full variable domain reads DVKVTQSSRYLVKRTGEKVFLECVQDMDHENMFWYRQDPGLGLRLIYFSYDVKMKEKGDIPEGYSVSREKKERFSLILESASTNQTSMYLCASSLQASGTDTQYFGPGTRLTVL.

This clonotype has ten or more counts. The chain is built from TRBV11-2 and TRBJ2-7; a possible D gene is TRBD1 (5 bases). V was pared by 0 bases and J by 5 bases, with 8 bases between. Germline V lookup: CDR1 SGHAT, CDR2 FQNNGV. The CDR3 spans 13 residues. The CDR3 loop reads CASSLDQGNEQYV. CDR3 nucleotide sequence: TGTGCCAGCAGCTTAGATCAGGGTAACGAGCAGTACGTC.

This clonotype was detected many times. V gene TRBV9 combines with J gene TRBJ1-1; the D is unclear. The CDR3 is 15 residues long. Trimming removed 0 bases at V and 1 base at J, with 10 bases between. The V gene's germline CDR1 is SGDLS and CDR2 YYNGEE. CDR3 region: CASSVDWAGNTEAFF. CDR3 DNA sequence: TGTGCCAGCAGCGTAGACTGGGCGGGGAACACTGAAGCTTTCTTT.

This clonotype was seen at least ten times. This chain connects TRBV9 to TRBJ2-7; 10 bases agree with TRBD2. Germline V gene sequence: CDR1 SGDLS, CDR2 YYNGEE. The CDR3 sequence is 15 residues long. J gave up 2 bases and V 0 bases, and 2 bases lay outside the gene matches. The CDR3 nucleotides read TGTGCCAGCAGCGTAGACGGGACTAGCGCCTACGAGCAGTACTTC. Protein: CASSVDGTSAYEQYF.

This clonotype was detected many times. The chain combines TRBV10-3 with TRBJ2-1; 9 bases are shared with TRBD2. Trimming at V came to 9 bases and at J to 8 bases, leaving 8 bases not matched to a gene. The CDR3 spans 13 residues. CDR1 and CDR2 (germline): ENHRY, SYGVKD. CDR3 bases: TGTGCCATGCGGACTAGCGCCAGCGATGAGCAGTTCTTC. Translating gives CAMRTSASDEQFF.

There are many counts of this clonotype. CDR3 coding DNA: TGTGCCAGCACTAAGACCGGGGAGCTGTTTTTT. Its protein product is CASTKTGELFF. The chain recombines TRBV6-6 with TRBJ2-2; D remains unclear. V was cut by 7 bases and J by 5 bases, with 5 bases left in between. Per germline, CDR1 MNHNY and CDR2 SVGAGI (reference sequence). The CDR3 is made up of 11 amino acids.

This clonotype has at least ten counts. The chain links TRBV5-1 to TRBJ1-3, with a tentative D call TRBD1 (5 bases). Germline loops: CDR1 SGHRS, CDR2 YFSETQ. V shed 0 bases and J shed 0 bases, with 10 bases lying between them. The CDR3 consists of 16 residues. The DNA for the CDR3 is TGCGCCAGCAGCTTGGGGGGCTCGAACTCTGGAAACACCATATATTTT. This gives the protein CASSLGGSNSGNTIYF.

This clonotype was seen repeatedly, ten times or more. V and J are TRBV7-9 and TRBJ2-1; maybe TRBD2 (5 bases). The CDR3 extends over 17 amino acids. The V gene's germline CDR1 is SEHNR and CDR2 FQNEAQ (reference sequence). Trimming pared 5 bases from V and 0 bases from J, leaving 17 bases between. CDR3 sequence reads: CASSVEGLPHSYNEQFF. The CDR3 coding sequence is TGTGCCAGCAGCGTCGAAGGACTTCCCCACTCCTACAATGAGCAGTTCTTC.

This clonotype was recorded many times. The genes are TRBV10-3 and TRBJ2-3; 8 nucleotides match TRBD2. CDR3 size: 16 residues. The junction had 15 bases not matched to a gene; V was cut back by 10 bases and J by 3 bases. Germline V CDR1 and CDR2: ENHRY, SYGVKD. CDR3 sequence (DNA): TGTGCCACGATTCCGGGGGTGTCTAGCGGGACAGATACGCAGTATTTT. Its protein product is CATIPGVSSGTDTQYF.

This clonotype has a count of ten or more. The chain combines TRBV29-1 with TRBJ2-2; D is uncertain. The CDR3 is made up of 13 amino acids. CDR1 SQVTM and CDR2 ANQGSEA come from the germline V gene. V lost 2 bases to trimming and J lost 4 bases, with 8 bases between them. CDR3 sequence: CSVESGSTGELFF. For the CDR3, the DNA is TGCAGCGTTGAATCGGGTAGCACCGGGGAGCTGTTTTTT.

In its sample, this clonotype was seen many times. V usage is TRBV20-1 and J usage is TRBJ2-7; TRBD2 aligns across 9 bases. This CDR3 spans 12 amino acids. Germline lookup yields CDR1 DFQATT and CDR2 SNEGSKA (reference sequence). The CDR3 nucleotides read TGCAGGGGGGCGGGAGGGGTAGGCGAGCAGTACTTC. Translated, it gives CRGAGGVGEQYF.

This clonotype has ten or more counts. The chain has TRBV3-1 and TRBJ2-1; no clear D. CDR1 and CDR2 from the germline V gene are LGHDT and YNNKEL (reference sequence). V lost 0 bases and J 5 bases, leaving 11 bases between the germline ends. CDR3 length equals 15 residues. This CDR3 is CASSQDIASDNEQFF. The CDR3 bases are TGTGCCAGCAGCCAAGATATAGCCTCTGACAATGAGCAGTTCTTC.

This clonotype was seen repeatedly, ten times or more. The chain uses TRBV5-5 and TRBJ1-2; D might be TRBD1 (5 bases). The CDR3 runs to 14 residues. In germline, CDR1 is SGHKS, CDR2 YYEKEE (reference sequence). The V gene lost 2 bases and the J gene lost 0 bases, with 8 bases spanning the gap. In nucleotides, the CDR3 is TGTGCCAGCAGCTTATCAGGGACTAACTATGGCTACACCTTC. Its protein is CASSLSGTNYGYTF. The variable domain in full, with the rest retrieved from reference TRBV5-5 and TRBJ1-2, is DAGVTQSPTHLIKTRGQQVTLRCSPISGHKSVSWYQQVLGQGPQFIFQYYEKEERGRGNFPDRFSARQFPNYSSELNVNALLLGDSALYLCASSLSGTNYGYTFGSGTRLTVV.

At least ten counts were recorded for this clonotype. The chain employs TRBV5-6 and TRBJ2-1, with TRBD2 identical over 10 bases. V dropped 5 bases and J dropped 7; count of bases not matched to a gene: 12. CDR1 and CDR2 (germline): SGHDT, YYEEEE. This CDR3 is built from 16 residues. The CDR3 nucleotides are TGTGCCAGCAGTCGGGGGCGGGGACTAGCGAGAAATGAGCAGTTCTTC. Protein sequence: CASSRGRGLARNEQFF.

This clonotype occurred many times. The V and J genes are TRBV12-3 or TRBV12-4 and TRBJ2-1; weak D call: TRBD1 (6 bases). Trimming left V 2 bases short and J 9 bases short, with 14 bases between. The CDR3 is 14 amino acids. The CDR3 reads CASSLSSARGEQFF. Written as DNA, the CDR3 is TGTGCCAGCAGTTTAAGTAGCGCCAGGGGTGAGCAGTTCTTC.

This clonotype has at least ten counts. J is TRBJ1-1 and V is TRBV20-1; D is ambiguous. Germline-derived CDR1 and CDR2 are DFQATT and SNEGSKA (reference sequence). Trimming shortened V by 2 bases and J by 1 base, and 11 bases separated the two germline ends. The length of the CDR3 is 14 residues. Here the CDR3 reads CSARQRDSNTEAFF. CDR3 DNA: TGCAGTGCTAGACAACGGGATTCGAACACTGAAGCTTTCTTT.